The 26 T cell receptor beta chains presented below share a single source sample, sequenced in a study of post-analysis software for immune sequencing data. Overall study results and limits: Controls showed lower frequencies than patients for several TRBV segments, and TRBV5-6, TRBV5-1 and TRBV20-1 were among these.

Their recognized antigens are unknown. Built from TCR beta cDNA, the libraries had unique molecular identifiers in them. TCRdb re-called the PCR reads through MiXCR, storing one row per CDR3 protein. The data show a few hundred thousand distinct CDR3 sequences, around 40% seen once. Input material: blood. These receptor sequences come from a girl aged 10-17 years with multiple sclerosis.

J is TRBJ2-2 and V is TRBV20-1; 11 positions agree with TRBD2. CDR3 length: 15 amino acids. The ends lost 6 bases at V and 2 bases at J; junction bases unmatched: 5. In germline, CDR1 is DFQATT, CDR2 SNEGSKA (reference sequence). The chain's CDR3 is CSARLAGINTGELFF. The CDR3 nucleotides are TGCAGTGCGCGACTAGCGGGGATCAACACCGGGGAGCTGTTTTTT.

J is TRBJ1-6 and V is TRBV20-1, with TRBD1 matching 7 bases. Germline CDR1 DFQATT, CDR2 SNEGSKA (reference sequence). CDR3 length: 16 amino acids. The V and J ends lost 0 bases and 9 bases, in that order; junction bases with no gene match: 11. In DNA form, the CDR3 reads TGCAGTGCTAGAGAGAGAGACAGGGCGGAAGCTTCACCCCTCCACTTT. This encodes CSARERDRAEASPLHF.

The chain has TRBV5-1 and TRBJ1-1; 9 bases fit TRBD1. The CDR3 is made up of 15 amino acids. The V gene's germline CDR1 is SGHRS and CDR2 YFSETQ. V gave up 4 bases and J gave up 3 bases; unmatched junction bases: 7. The DNA for the CDR3 is TGCGCCAGCAGCGCACAGGGGGCGTTGGACACTGAAGCTTTCTTT. Protein product: CASSAQGALDTEAFF.

V gene TRBV6-5 combines with J gene TRBJ2-1, with TRBD2 as a possible D gene (7 bases). Germline V gene sequence: CDR1 MNHEY, CDR2 SVGAGI. This CDR3 is 13 amino acids long. V was cut by 5 bases and J by 7 bases, with 12 bases left in between. Here the CDR3 DNA reads TGTGCCAGCAGTAAGGGGGGGCGGAATGAGCAGTTCTTC. It codes for CASSKGGRNEQFF.

J is TRBJ2-3 and V is TRBV20-1, with D perhaps assigned TRBD1 or TRBD2 (5 bases each). V shed 6 bases and J shed 2 bases, with 21 bases lying between them. CDR1 and CDR2 from the germline V gene are DFQATT and SNEGSKA (reference sequence). The CDR3 consists of 16 residues. CDR3 protein: CSAHPLGTNYTDTQYF. CDR3 DNA: TGCAGTGCCCATCCCCTCGGGACCAACTACACAGATACGCAGTATTTT.

For the CDR3, the DNA is TGCAGCGTTGATAGTGGGGGACTGGCGGGAGAGAACGAGCAGTACTTC. Amino acids: CSVDSGGLAGENEQYF. V usage is TRBV29-1 and J usage is TRBJ2-4, with TRBD2 matching 7 bases. The end of the DNA fits TRBJ2-7 better, so the J call may be wrong. This CDR3 has 16 amino acids. In germline, CDR1 is SQVTM, CDR2 ANQGSEA.

This chain links TRBV12-3 or TRBV12-4 with TRBJ2-3; D possibly corresponds to TRBD2 (6 bases). The V and J ends lost 5 bases and 5 bases respectively, with 14 bases between them. The CDR3 has 14 amino acids. CDR3 sequence (DNA): TGTGCCAGCAGTAACGGGACTCCGCAAGATACGCAGTATTTT. It encodes CASSNGTPQDTQYF.

This clonotype was found once. The rearrangement joins TRBV7-2 to TRBJ1-4, with D perhaps matching TRBD1 (5 bases). Between the trimmed V and J ends, which lost 1 base and 0 bases, there was a span of 9 bases. The V gene's germline CDR1 is SGHTA and CDR2 FQGNSA. The CDR3 length is 16 residues. The CDR3 loop reads CASSLVGVATNEKLFF. The DNA for the CDR3 is TGTGCCAGCAGCTTAGTAGGGGTTGCAACTAATGAAAAACTGTTTTTT.

This clonotype was detected only a few times. The gene calls are TRBV12-3 or TRBV12-4 and TRBJ2-7, with 8 bases that match TRBD1. The CDR3 runs to 16 residues. Unmatched junction bases numbered 8, after V lost 1 base and J lost 3 bases. CDR3 in amino acids: CASSLEAGGASYEQYF. The CDR3 bases are TGTGCCAGCAGTTTAGAAGCAGGGGGCGCGAGCTACGAGCAGTACTTC.

The chain combines TRBV10-3 with TRBJ2-5, with D possibly being TRBD1 (6 bases). CDR1 ENHRY and CDR2 SYGVKD come from the germline V gene. Trimming took off 0 bases at V and 5 bases at J, with 13 bases between the two ends. The CDR3 has 15 residues. In DNA, the CDR3 is TGTGCCATCAGTGAGTCGGGATCCCAGGGGGAGACCCAGTACTTC. Translated: CAISESGSQGETQYF.

In this sample, this clonotype turned up once. This chain connects TRBV7-9 to TRBJ2-7, with D perhaps TRBD2 (5 bases). The V and J ends lost 1 base and 6 bases respectively, with 13 bases between them. From germline, CDR1 is SEHNR and CDR2 FQNEAQ (reference sequence). CDR3 length: 14 residues. Here the CDR3 reads CASSLVQSSAEQYF. The CDR3 region has the DNA TGTGCCAGCAGCTTAGTTCAGAGTAGCGCCGAGCAGTACTTC. Supplemented by reference TRBV7-9 and TRBJ2-7, the full variable domain reads DTGVSQNPRHKITKRGQNVTFRCDPISEHNRLYWYRQTLGQGPEFLTYFQNEAQLEKSRLLSDRFSAERPKGSFSTLEIQRTEQGDSAMYLCASSLVQSSAEQYFGPGTRLTVT.

The rearrangement uses TRBV7-3 and TRBJ1-2; no clear D. The CDR3 totals 14 residues. V was shortened by 3 bases and J by 7 bases, with 15 bases between the two germline ends. Germline lookup yields CDR1 SGHTA and CDR2 FQGTGA. The CDR3 DNA reads as TGTGCCAGCAGCTTCCCCGGGCGGAGTGTTGGCTACACCTTC. Protein sequence: CASSFPGRSVGYTF.

Only a few counts were recorded for this clonotype. The chain links TRBV7-2 to TRBJ2-7; D gene unclear. This CDR3 is built from 15 residues. The V end was cut by 4 bases, the J end by 2 bases, with 15 bases between. Germline V gives CDR1 SGHTA, CDR2 FQGNSA. CDR3 loop: CASSSISRATYEQYF. CDR3 DNA sequence: TGTGCCAGCAGCTCTATAAGTCGGGCCACCTACGAGCAGTACTTC.

The chain joins TRBV14 to TRBJ2-3; D gene unclear. Trimming removed 1 base from V and 8 bases from J, with 10 bases in between. This CDR3 region has 13 residues. Germline CDR1 reads SGHDN; CDR2 reads FVKESK. The CDR3 loop is CASSQGSFRTQYF. The DNA of the CDR3 is TGTGCCAGCAGCCAAGGTAGTTTCCGTACGCAGTATTTT.

This clonotype turned up a few times. For the CDR3, the DNA is TGTGCCGGATCGCGGGGCTTATACAATGAGCAGTTCTTC. This translates into CAGSRGLYNEQFF. The rearrangement uses TRBV12-3 or TRBV12-4 and TRBJ2-1; tentative D call: TRBD2 (6 bases). V was trimmed by 11 bases and J by 4 bases, leaving 15 bases between them. The CDR3 has 13 amino acids.

J is TRBJ2-7 and V is TRBV12-3 or TRBV12-4; tentative D call: TRBD1 (7 bases). This CDR3 comprises 14 residues. The ends were cut back, 6 bases at V and 5 bases at J, with 17 bases in the middle. CDR3 residues: CASRSQGGADEQYF. The CDR3 nucleotides are TGTGCCAGCAGATCGCAGGGGGGAGCGGACGAGCAGTACTTC.

The CDR3 sequence: CASSQDIGGSSYNEQFF. The CDR3 nucleotides read TGTGCCAGCAGCCAAGATATTGGCGGGAGCTCCTACAATGAGCAGTTCTTC. The genes are TRBV3-1 and TRBJ2-1; TRBD2 aligns across 7 bases. CDR3 length: 17 residues. Trimming at V came to 0 bases and at J to 0 bases, leaving 5 bases not matched to a gene. The germline V gene encodes CDR1 LGHDT and CDR2 YNNKEL (reference sequence).

V is TRBV6-5 and J is TRBJ1-5, with D perhaps matching TRBD1 (6 bases). Germline V gene sequence: CDR1 MNHEY, CDR2 SVGAGI. Trimming pared 5 bases from V and 4 bases from J, leaving 9 bases between. The CDR3 contains 13 residues. In nucleotides, the CDR3 is TGTGCCAGCAGTCCACAGGGTAATCAGCCCCAGCATTTT. Translation: CASSPQGNQPQHF.

The chain combines TRBV4-3 with TRBJ2-6; D perhaps matches TRBD2 (5 bases). V lost 0 bases and J lost 0, with 9 bases in between. The length of the CDR3 is 17 residues. Germline assignment: CDR1 LGHNA and CDR2 YSLEER. The CDR3 region has the DNA TGCGCCAGCAGCCAAGATGGGGAGATCTCTGGGGCCAACGTCCTGACTTTC. This translates into CASSQDGEISGANVLTF.

The chain links TRBV6-5 to TRBJ1-4; 9 nucleotides align to TRBD1. The J segment lost 8 bases and the V segment lost 3 bases, leaving 13 bases of the junction unmatched. Germline assignment: CDR1 MNHEY and CDR2 SVGAGI. The CDR3 has 17 amino acids. In nucleotides, the CDR3 is TGTGCCAGCAGTTATTACCCGCCGGGACAGGGTGGAGAAAAACTGTTTTTT. This gives the protein CASSYYPPGQGGEKLFF.

This clonotype was observed a handful of times. The chain is built from TRBV5-1 and TRBJ2-3; D is possibly TRBD1 or TRBD2 (5 bases each). V was trimmed by 3 bases and J by 0 bases, leaving 11 bases between them. The CDR3 is 15 residues long. Germline CDR1 is SGHRS and CDR2 is YFSETQ. The CDR3 nucleotides read TGCGCCAGCAGCTCGGGACCTTCTAGCACAGATACGCAGTATTTT. Translation gives CASSSGPSSTDTQYF.

The gene calls are TRBV5-6 and TRBJ2-5, with 11 bases fitting TRBD2. Germline V CDR1 and CDR2: SGHDT, YYEEEE. The CDR3 contains 16 residues. J lost 2 bases, V lost 2 bases, and 5 bases had no gene match. The CDR3 sequence: CASSLPGLAVQETQYF. Written as DNA, the CDR3 is TGTGCCAGCAGCTTACCGGGACTAGCGGTACAAGAGACCCAGTACTTC.

The chain uses TRBV7-9 and TRBJ1-1; D perhaps matches TRBD1 (5 bases). This CDR3 has 13 amino acids. Looked up from germline, CDR1 is SEHNR and CDR2 is FQNEAQ (reference sequence). V was trimmed by 6 bases and J by 1 base, leaving 9 bases between them. The CDR3 sequence: CASRPGQNTEAFF. Here the CDR3 DNA reads TGTGCCAGCAGACCCGGACAGAACACTGAAGCTTTCTTT.

In this sample, this clonotype turned up a few times. The genes are TRBV10-3 and TRBJ2-1; the D gene is possibly TRBD2 (5 bases). Germline V gene data show CDR1 as ENHRY and CDR2 as SYGVKD. The V gene lost 3 bases and the J gene lost 5 bases, with 8 bases spanning the gap. The length of the CDR3 is 13 residues. The CDR3 DNA is TGTGCCATCAGTGACAAGGAGGACAATGAGCAGTTCTTC. Its protein product is CAISDKEDNEQFF.

CDR3 region: CASSLVNTDTQYF. DNA for the CDR3: TGTGCCAGCAGCTTAGTCAACACAGATACGCAGTATTTT. The chain couples TRBV7-3 to TRBJ2-3; D is unclear. Germline-derived CDR1 and CDR2 are SGHTA and FQGTGA. CDR3 length equals 13 residues. Trimming cost V 2 bases and J 2 bases, with 5 bases left between them. The full variable domain, in which reference TRBV7-3 and TRBJ2-3 provide the parts outside the CDR3, is GAGVSQTPSNKVTEKGKYVELRCDPISGHTALYWYRQSLGQGPEFLIYFQGTGAADDSGLPNDRFFAVRPEGSVSTLKIQRTERGDSAVYLCASSLVNTDTQYFGPGTRLTVL.

The chain employs TRBV7-2 and TRBJ2-5; D unresolved. Germline values: CDR1 SGHTA, CDR2 FQGNSA. V lost 1 base to trimming and J lost 5 bases, with 14 bases between them. The CDR3 runs to 15 residues. The CDR3 sequence is CASSLVRTLGETQYF. The CDR3 DNA reads as TGTGCCAGCAGCTTAGTCCGGACCCTGGGCGAGACCCAGTACTTC.